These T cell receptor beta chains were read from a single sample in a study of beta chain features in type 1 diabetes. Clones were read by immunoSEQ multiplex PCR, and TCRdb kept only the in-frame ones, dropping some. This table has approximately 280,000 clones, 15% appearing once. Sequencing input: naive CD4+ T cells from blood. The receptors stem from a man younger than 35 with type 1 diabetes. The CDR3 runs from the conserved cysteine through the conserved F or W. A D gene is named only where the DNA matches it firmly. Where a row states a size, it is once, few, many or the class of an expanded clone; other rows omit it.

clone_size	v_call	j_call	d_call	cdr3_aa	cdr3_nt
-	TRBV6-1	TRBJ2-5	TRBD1	CASRGGQGASETQYF	TGTGCCAGCAGAGGCGGACAGGGGGCCTCGGAGACCCAGTACTTC
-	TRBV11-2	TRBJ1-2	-	CASSPGSNYGYTF	TGTGCCAGCAGCCCGGGGTCTAACTATGGCTACACCTTC
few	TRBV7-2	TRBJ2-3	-	CASRNRITTDTQYF	TGTGCCAGCAGAAACAGAATTACCACAGATACGCAGTATTTT
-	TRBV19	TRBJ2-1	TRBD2	CASSIGLAGQKTFF	TGTGCCAGTAGTATAGGGCTAGCGGGACAGAAGACGTTCTTC
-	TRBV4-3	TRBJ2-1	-	CASRDYNEQFF	TGCGCCAGCCGGGACTACAATGAGCAGTTCTTC
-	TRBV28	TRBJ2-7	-	CASRQTYEQYF	TGTGCCAGCAGACAAACCTACGAGCAGTACTTC
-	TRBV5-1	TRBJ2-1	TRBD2	CASSPRLAGVEEQFF	TGCGCCAGCAGCCCAAGACTAGCGGGAGTAGAAGAGCAGTTCTTC
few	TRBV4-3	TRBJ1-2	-	CASSQQGGVNGYTF	TGCGCCAGCAGCCAACAGGGAGGGGTGAATGGCTACACCTTC
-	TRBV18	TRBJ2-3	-	CASSPRGGMSTDTQYF	TGTGCCAGCTCACCAAGGGGGGGTATGAGCACAGATACGCAGTATTTT
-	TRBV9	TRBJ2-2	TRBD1	CASSPRGDREAGELFF	TGTGCCAGCAGCCCACGAGGGGACAGGGAAGCCGGGGAGCTGTTTTTT
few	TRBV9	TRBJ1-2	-	CASSVDGSGGYTF	TGTGCCAGCAGCGTAGACGGGTCGGGTGGCTACACCTTC
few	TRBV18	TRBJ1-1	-	CASSPSQQGVRAFF	TGTGCCAGCTCACCTTCACAGCAGGGTGTGCGAGCTTTCTTT
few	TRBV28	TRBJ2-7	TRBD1	CASRDRLLYEQYF	TGTGCCAGCAGGGACAGGTTACTCTACGAGCAGTACTTC
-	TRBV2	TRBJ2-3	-	CASDVPRDSYTDTQYF	TGTGCCAGCGATGTCCCGCGGGACAGCTACACAGATACGCAGTATTTT
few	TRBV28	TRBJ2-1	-	CASSFGEFGSTYNEQFF	TGTGCCAGCAGTTTCGGGGAGTTCGGTTCTACCTACAATGAGCAGTTCTTC
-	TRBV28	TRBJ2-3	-	CASSFGGTDTQYF	TGTGCCAGCAGTTTTGGGGGGACAGATACGCAGTATTTT
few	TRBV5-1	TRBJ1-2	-	CASSLGRGNYGYTF	TGCGCCAGCAGCTTGGGACGAGGGAACTATGGCTACACCTTC
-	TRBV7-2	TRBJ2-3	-	CASSLARGTDTQYF	TGTGCCAGCAGCTTAGCGCGGGGCACAGATACGCAGTATTTT
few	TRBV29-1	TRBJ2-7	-	CSVALAGSYEQYF	TGCAGCGTTGCTCTTGCAGGGTCCTACGAGCAGTACTTC
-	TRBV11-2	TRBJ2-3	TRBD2	CASSPLAGDADTQYF	TGTGCCAGCAGCCCTCTGGCGGGAGACGCAGATACGCAGTATTTT
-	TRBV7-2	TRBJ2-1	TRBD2	CASSILAGHNEQFF	TGTGCCAGCAGCATACTAGCGGGCCACAATGAGCAGTTCTTC
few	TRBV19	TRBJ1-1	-	CATSQGLGTEAFF	TGTGCCACCAGCCAGGGTTTGGGGACTGAAGCTTTCTTT
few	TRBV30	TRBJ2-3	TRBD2	CAWSVLAGVRDTQYF	TGTGCCTGGAGTGTACTAGCGGGAGTTCGGGATACGCAGTATTTT
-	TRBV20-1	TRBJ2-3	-	CSASLRDTQYF	TGCAGTGCTAGCCTCAGGGATACGCAGTATTTT
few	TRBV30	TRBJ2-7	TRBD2	CAWALAGVYEQYF	TGTGCCTGGGCTCTAGCGGGAGTTTACGAGCAGTACTTC
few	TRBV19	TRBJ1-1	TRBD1	CASSSGQGTEAFF	TGTGCCAGTAGTTCCGGACAGGGGACTGAAGCTTTCTTT
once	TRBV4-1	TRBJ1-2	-	CASSQGGAPSYGYTF	TGCGCCAGCAGCCAAGGGGGAGCGCCATCCTATGGCTACACCTTC
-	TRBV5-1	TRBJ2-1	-	CASSVGTYNEQFF	TGCGCCAGCAGCGTGGGAACTTACAATGAGCAGTTCTTC
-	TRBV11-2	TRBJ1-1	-	CASSLSGGSEAFF	TGTGCCAGCAGCTTATCGGGAGGGTCTGAAGCTTTCTTT
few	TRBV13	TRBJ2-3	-	CASSLAKTVTSTDTQYF	TGTGCCAGCAGCTTAGCGAAGACAGTGACTAGCACAGATACGCAGTATTTT
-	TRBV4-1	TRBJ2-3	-	CASSQVGQRVGDTQYF	TGCGCCAGCAGCCAAGTGGGGCAGCGGGTGGGAGATACGCAGTATTTT
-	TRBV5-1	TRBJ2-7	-	CASSPIPSYEQYF	TGCGCCAGCAGCCCTATCCCATCCTACGAGCAGTACTTC
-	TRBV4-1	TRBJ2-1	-	CASSQEVQGAYNEQFF	TGCGCCAGCAGCCAAGAGGTACAGGGAGCCTACAATGAGCAGTTCTTC
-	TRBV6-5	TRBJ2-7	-	CASSYSQGFEQYF	TGTGCCAGCAGTTACTCCCAGGGGTTCGAGCAGTACTTC
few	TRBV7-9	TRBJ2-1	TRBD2	CASSQGLAGDQFF	TGTGCCAGCAGTCAGGGACTAGCGGGGGACCAGTTCTTC
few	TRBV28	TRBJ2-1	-	CASSPVVYNEQFF	TGTGCCAGCAGTCCCGTCGTGTACAATGAGCAGTTCTTC
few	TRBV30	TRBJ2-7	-	CAWSQGPYEQYF	TGTGCCTGGAGTCAGGGTCCCTACGAGCAGTACTTC
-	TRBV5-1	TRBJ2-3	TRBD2	CASSPGLAGEVDTQYF	TGCGCCAGCAGCCCTGGACTAGCGGGAGAAGTGGATACGCAGTATTTT
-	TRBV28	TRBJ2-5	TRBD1	CASSFRRTGVETQYF	TGTGCCAGCAGTTTCAGAAGGACAGGGGTAGAGACCCAGTACTTC
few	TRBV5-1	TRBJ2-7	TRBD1	CASRGWTGSSYEQYF	TGCGCCAGCAGGGGTTGGACAGGGAGCTCCTACGAGCAGTACTTC
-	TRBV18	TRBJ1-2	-	CASSPTENYGYTF	TGTGCCAGCTCACCGACAGAGAACTATGGCTACACCTTC
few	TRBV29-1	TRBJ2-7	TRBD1	CSVGDRGSEQYF	TGCAGCGTTGGGGACAGGGGTAGTGAGCAGTACTTC
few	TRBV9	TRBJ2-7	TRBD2	CASSSSGSSYEQYF	TGTGCCAGCAGCTCTAGCGGGAGCTCCTACGAGCAGTACTTC
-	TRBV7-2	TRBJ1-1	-	CASSLAYGTEAFF	TGTGCCAGCAGCTTAGCCTACGGCACTGAAGCTTTCTTT
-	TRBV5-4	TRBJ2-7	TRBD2	CASSLGGGGSEQYF	TGTGCCAGCAGCTTGGGCGGGGGGGGTTCCGAGCAGTACTTC
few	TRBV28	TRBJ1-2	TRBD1	CASNRQGADGYTF	TGTGCCAGCAACCGACAGGGGGCGGACGGCTACACCTTC